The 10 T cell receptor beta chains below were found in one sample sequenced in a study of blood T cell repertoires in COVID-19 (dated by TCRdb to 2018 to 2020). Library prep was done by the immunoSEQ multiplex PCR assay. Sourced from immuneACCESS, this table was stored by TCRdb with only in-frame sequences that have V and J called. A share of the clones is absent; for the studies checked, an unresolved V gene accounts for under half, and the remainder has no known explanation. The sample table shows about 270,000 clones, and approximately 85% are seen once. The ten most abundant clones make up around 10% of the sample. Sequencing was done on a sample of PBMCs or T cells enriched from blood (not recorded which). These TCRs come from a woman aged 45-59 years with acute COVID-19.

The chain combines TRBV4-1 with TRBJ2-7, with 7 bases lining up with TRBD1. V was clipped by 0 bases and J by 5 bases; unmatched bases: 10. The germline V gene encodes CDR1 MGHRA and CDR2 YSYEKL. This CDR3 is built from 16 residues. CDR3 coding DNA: TGCGCCAGCAGCCAAGAAGTAACAGGGGTTTGGGACGAGCAGTACTTC. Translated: CASSQEVTGVWDEQYF.

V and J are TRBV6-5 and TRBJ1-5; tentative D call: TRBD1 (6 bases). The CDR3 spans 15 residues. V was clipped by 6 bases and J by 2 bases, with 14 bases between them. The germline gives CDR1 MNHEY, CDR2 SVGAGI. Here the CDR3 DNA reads TGTGCCAGCAGCCTGGAAGGGGGTGGCAATCAGCCCCAGCATTTT. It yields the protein CASSLEGGGNQPQHF.

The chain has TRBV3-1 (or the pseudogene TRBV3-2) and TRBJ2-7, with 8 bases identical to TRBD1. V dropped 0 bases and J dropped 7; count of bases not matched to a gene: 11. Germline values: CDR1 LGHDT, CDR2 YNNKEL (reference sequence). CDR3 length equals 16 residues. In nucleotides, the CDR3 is TGTGCCAGCAGCCAAGAAGGACAGGGACCTTCGGGGGAGCAGTACTTC. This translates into CASSQEGQGPSGEQYF.

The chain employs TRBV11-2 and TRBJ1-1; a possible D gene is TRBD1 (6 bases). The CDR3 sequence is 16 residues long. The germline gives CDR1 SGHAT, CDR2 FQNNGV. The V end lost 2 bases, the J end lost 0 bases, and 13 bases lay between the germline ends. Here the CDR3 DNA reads TGTGCCAGCAGCTTACAACAGGGAGGGATGAACACTGAAGCTTTCTTT. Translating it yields CASSLQQGGMNTEAFF.

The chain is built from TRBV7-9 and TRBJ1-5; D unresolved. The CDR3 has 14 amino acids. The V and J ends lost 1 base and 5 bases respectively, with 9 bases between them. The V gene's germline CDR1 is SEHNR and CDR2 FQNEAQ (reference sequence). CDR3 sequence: CASSLDSWYQPQHF. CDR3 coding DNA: TGTGCCAGCAGCTTAGACAGTTGGTATCAGCCCCAGCATTTT. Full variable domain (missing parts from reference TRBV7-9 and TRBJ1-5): DTGVSQNPRHKITKRGQNVTFRCDPISEHNRLYWYRQTLGQGPEFLTYFQNEAQLEKSRLLSDRFSAERPKGSFSTLEIQRTEQGDSAMYLCASSLDSWYQPQHFGDGTRLSIL.

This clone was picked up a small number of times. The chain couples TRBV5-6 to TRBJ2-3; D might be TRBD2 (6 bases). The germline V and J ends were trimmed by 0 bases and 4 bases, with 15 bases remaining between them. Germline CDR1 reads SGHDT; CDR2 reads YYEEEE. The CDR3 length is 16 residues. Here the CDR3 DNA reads TGTGCCAGCAGCTTGGCGATGGTAGCGGCGTCAGATACGCAGTATTTT. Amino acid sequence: CASSLAMVAASDTQYF.

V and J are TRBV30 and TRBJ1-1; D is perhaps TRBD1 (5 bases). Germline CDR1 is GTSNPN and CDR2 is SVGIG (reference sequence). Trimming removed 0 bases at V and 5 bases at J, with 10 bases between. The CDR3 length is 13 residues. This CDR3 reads CAWSVIGVTEAFF. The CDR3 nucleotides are TGTGCCTGGAGTGTAATAGGGGTGACTGAAGCTTTCTTT.

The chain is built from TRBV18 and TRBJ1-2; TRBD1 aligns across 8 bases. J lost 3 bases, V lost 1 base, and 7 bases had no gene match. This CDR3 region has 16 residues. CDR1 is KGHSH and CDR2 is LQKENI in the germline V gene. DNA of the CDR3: TGTGCCAGCTCACCACGCACTCAGGGGGCGGACTATGGCTACACCTTC. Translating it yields CASSPRTQGADYGYTF.

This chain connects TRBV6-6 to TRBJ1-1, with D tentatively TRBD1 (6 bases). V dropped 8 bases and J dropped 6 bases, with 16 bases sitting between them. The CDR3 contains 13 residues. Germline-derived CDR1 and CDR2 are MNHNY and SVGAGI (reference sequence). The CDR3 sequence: CASSGGGGSEAFF. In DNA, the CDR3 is TGTGCCAGCTCGGGAGGGGGTGGCTCTGAAGCTTTCTTT.

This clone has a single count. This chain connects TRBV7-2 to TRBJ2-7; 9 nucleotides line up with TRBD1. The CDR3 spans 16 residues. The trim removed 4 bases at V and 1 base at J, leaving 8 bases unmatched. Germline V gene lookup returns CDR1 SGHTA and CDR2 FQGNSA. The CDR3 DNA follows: TGTGCCAGCAGCTCAGCAGCCGGGACAGGGTCCTACGAGCAGTACTTC. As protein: CASSSAAGTGSYEQYF.